Listed here are 32 T cell receptor beta chains from one sample, sequenced in a study of T cells in Graves' hyperthyroidism and ophthalmopathy. Amplification targeted TCR beta CDR3 regions from RNA transcripts. Researchers ran a first-round RT-PCR on the TCR CDR3 using the HTBI primer set. TCRdb reprocessed the multiplex PCR reads via MiXCR and lists one record per CDR3 protein. The table includes fewer than 650,000 distinct CDR3 sequences, 12% to 15% detected once. Sequenced input: blood. These receptors came from a woman younger than 30 with Graves' ophthalmopathy.

This clonotype was seen ten or more times. V and J are TRBV6-1 and TRBJ2-7, with D tentatively TRBD1 or TRBD2 (5 bases each). V was shortened by 5 bases and J by 3 bases, with 20 bases between the two germline ends. CDR1 is MNHNS and CDR2 is SASEGT in the germline V gene. The CDR3 extends over 16 amino acids. CDR3 sequence (DNA): TGTGCCAGCAGTCACACGGGGCCCGGGCAGGGCTACGAGCAGTACTTC. The encoded protein is CASSHTGPGQGYEQYF.

This clonotype has a count of ten or more. In DNA form, the CDR3 reads TGTGCCAGCACCAAACTAGCGGGAGGAACGAATGAGCAGTTCTTC. Amino acids: CASTKLAGGTNEQFF. This chain links TRBV28 with TRBJ2-1; 12 nucleotides line up with TRBD2. V gave up 7 bases and J gave up 7 bases; unmatched junction bases: 8. The germline V gene has CDR1 MDHEN and CDR2 SYDVKM. CDR3 length equals 15 residues.

This clonotype appeared many times. This rearrangement joins TRBV7-3 to TRBJ2-2; TRBD1 aligns across 9 bases. With 4 bases clipped from V and 4 bases from J, the junction kept 1 base outside the gene matches. Per the germline V gene, CDR1 is SGHTA and CDR2 is FQGTGA. This CDR3 contains 14 residues. This CDR3 reads CASSSGQGTGELFF. The CDR3 DNA reads TGTGCCAGCAGCTCGGGACAGGGCACCGGGGAGCTGTTTTTT.

This clonotype was counted only a few times. The chain has TRBV27 and TRBJ2-4; 10 nucleotides line up with TRBD1. The CDR3 runs 13 residues. With V trimmed by 7 bases and J by 8 bases, 5 bases remained unmatched. Germline-derived CDR1 and CDR2 are MNHEY and SMNVEV (reference sequence). In DNA, the CDR3 is TGTGCCAGCACCCGGACAGGGGGATACATTCAGTACTTC. It encodes CASTRTGGYIQYF.

A remark on this clonotype: A much larger clone differs from this one at a single base, so this may be a read error. The gene calls are TRBV10-3 and TRBJ1-1, with TRBD1 matching 9 bases. V lost 3 bases to trimming and J lost 0 bases; unmatched junction nucleotides: 2. This CDR3 comprises 15 residues. Per the germline V gene, CDR1 is ENHRY and CDR2 is SYGVKD. This CDR3 reads CAISDGTGLNTEAFF. The CDR3 DNA reads TGTGCCATCAGTGACGGGACAGGGCTGAACACTGAAGCTTTCTTT.

The sample holds many counts of this clonotype. This chain connects TRBV5-1 to TRBJ2-3; D is unclear. With 3 bases removed from V and 4 bases from J, the gap between germline ends came to 9 bases. Germline V lookup: CDR1 SGHRS, CDR2 YFSETQ. The CDR3 sequence is 13 residues long. DNA of the CDR3: TGCGCCAGCAGCTCTCTACCTTCAGATACGCAGTATTTT. As protein: CASSSLPSDTQYF.

This clonotype was seen many times. The chain uses TRBV20-1 and TRBJ2-1; D ambiguous. V was clipped by 2 bases and J by 9 bases, with 20 bases between them. The CDR3 length is 15 residues. The V gene's germline CDR1 is DFQATT and CDR2 SNEGSKA (reference sequence). CDR3 sequence (DNA): TGCAGTGCTAGAACGGTCGAGTATTTCAGCGCTGAGCAGTTCTTC. It encodes CSARTVEYFSAEQFF.

This sequence joins TRBV9 and TRBJ2-7; 7 bases fit TRBD2. Germline V gives CDR1 SGDLS, CDR2 YYNGEE. This CDR3 is 16 amino acids long. Unmatched junction bases numbered 13, after V lost 1 base and J lost 6 bases. The CDR3 DNA reads TGTGCCAGCAGCGTAACCCCTAGCGGCCCGGGAGGCGAGCAGTACTTC. Translating gives CASSVTPSGPGGEQYF.

This chain uses TRBV19 with TRBJ1-4; D possibly corresponds to TRBD1 (5 bases). CDR3 size: 16 residues. V lost 1 base, J lost 0 bases, and 9 bases lay in between. Germline CDR1 LNHDA, CDR2 SQIVND (reference sequence). This CDR3 is CASSIVGLATNEKLFF. Here the CDR3 DNA reads TGTGCCAGTAGTATAGTGGGGCTTGCAACTAATGAAAAACTGTTTTTT.

The CDR3 reads CASSFGQGHEKLFF. The CDR3 nucleotides are TGTGCCAGCAGCTTCGGTCAAGGGCACGAAAAACTGTTTTTT. The gene calls are TRBV7-9 and TRBJ1-4, with D uncertain. V was shortened by 3 bases and J by 8 bases, with 13 bases between the two germline ends. Per the germline V gene, CDR1 is SEHNR and CDR2 is FQNEAQ (reference sequence). This CDR3 has 14 amino acids.

At least ten counts were recorded for this clonotype. The J gene is TRBJ1-1, the V gene TRBV11-3; TRBD1 might be the D (5 bases). V dropped 1 base and J dropped 7 bases, with 16 bases sitting between them. CDR3 length: 15 residues. In germline, CDR1 is SGHNT, CDR2 YENEEA. Written as DNA, the CDR3 is TGTGCCAGCAGCTTAGCGGACCGCTGGGGGGGTGAAGCTTTCTTT. As protein: CASSLADRWGGEAFF.

This clonotype showed up just a few times. This chain joins TRBV6-1 and TRBJ1-6; TRBD1 might be the D (6 bases). Germline V CDR1 and CDR2: MNHNS, SASEGT. The V end lost 2 bases, the J end lost 5 bases, and 10 bases lay between the germline ends. The CDR3 consists of 15 residues. CDR3 coding DNA: TGTGCCAGCAGTGAACACAGGGAGGATAATTCACCCCTCCACTTT. As protein: CASSEHREDNSPLHF.

Turning to this clonotype: The junction shows a germline mismatch at one end, possibly a read error. The genes are TRBV7-9 and TRBJ2-1, with 7 positions matching TRBD2. CDR1 and CDR2 from the germline V gene are SEHNR and FQNEAQ (reference sequence). This CDR3 has 15 residues. The CDR3 reads CASSLTSGTRDEQFF. CDR3 nucleotide sequence: TGCGCCAGCAGCTTGACCAGCGGGACCCGAGATGAGCAGTTCTTC.

This clonotype came up many times. The rearrangement links TRBV28 to TRBJ2-7; possible D gene TRBD1, 6 bases. CDR1 and CDR2 (germline): MDHEN, SYDVKM. The CDR3 consists of 13 residues. V lost 7 bases and J 3 bases, leaving 13 bases between the germline ends. For the CDR3, the DNA is TGTGCCAGCAAGCAGGACAGATACTACGAGCAGTACTTC. Residues: CASKQDRYYEQYF.

The rearrangement joins TRBV6-1 to TRBJ2-3, with a weak D call TRBD1 (5 bases). Trimming pared 6 bases from V and 5 bases from J, leaving 15 bases between. This CDR3 comprises 14 residues. The V gene's germline CDR1 is MNHNS and CDR2 SASEGT. CDR3 protein: CASSSAGSQDTQYF. CDR3 DNA: TGTGCCAGCAGCTCGGCAGGGTCACAAGATACGCAGTATTTT.

Many counts were recorded for this clonotype. This chain links TRBV12-3 or TRBV12-4 with TRBJ1-4, with D possibly matching TRBD1 (5 bases). The CDR3 runs to 14 residues. The V end lost 4 bases, the J end lost 6 bases, and 12 bases lay between the germline ends. This chain's CDR3 is CASSSGTGYEKLFF. The CDR3 DNA reads TGTGCCAGCAGTTCCGGGACGGGTTATGAAAAACTGTTTTTT.

The CDR3 spells CATSRDTTWQGPHNTQYF. CDR3 in DNA: TGTGCCACCAGCAGAGATACCACGTGGCAGGGCCCCCACAATACGCAGTATTTT. V and J are TRBV15 and TRBJ2-3, with D possibly TRBD1 on 5 matching bases. The length of the CDR3 is 18 residues. Germline values: CDR1 LNHNV, CDR2 YYDKDF (reference sequence). V was shortened by 0 bases and J by 7 bases, with 23 bases between the two germline ends.

In this sample, this clonotype turned up many times. V usage is TRBV5-5 and J usage is TRBJ2-7; 10 bases line up with TRBD1. The CDR3 has 18 residues. The trim removed 4 bases at V and 3 bases at J, leaving 16 bases unmatched. CDR1 and CDR2 from the germline V gene are SGHKS and YYEKEE (reference sequence). Written as DNA, the CDR3 is TGTGCCAGCAGCCACCGACAGGGGGCCCACCGGGGGTACTACGAGCAGTACTTC. Translated, it gives CASSHRQGAHRGYYEQYF.

In this sample, this clonotype turned up many times. V usage is TRBV2 and J usage is TRBJ2-1, with no clear D. The CDR3 sequence is 11 residues long. CDR1 SNHLY and CDR2 FYNNEI come from the germline V gene. Trimming took 4 bases from V and 9 from J, leaving 7 bases between them. DNA of the CDR3: TGTGCCAGCAGTGCTCTCAGTGAGCAGTTCTTC. Amino acids: CASSALSEQFF.

Concerning this clonotype itself: A much bigger clone sits one base away, suggesting this may be a read error. The CDR3 loop is CASSYTARGLLAGGPHNEQFF. The CDR3, as DNA: TGTGCCAGCAGTTATACAGCCAGGGGGCTGCTAGCGGGAGGGCCCCACAATGAGCAGTTCTTC. This chain joins TRBV7-9 and TRBJ2-1, with 12 bases aligning to TRBD2. The CDR3 has 21 residues. Germline V gene sequence: CDR1 SEHNR, CDR2 FQNEAQ (reference sequence). Trimming took 6 bases from V and 5 from J; bases not matched to a gene: 23. Using reference TRBV7-9 and TRBJ2-1 for the parts outside the CDR3, the full variable domain is DTGVSQNPRHKITKRGQNVTFRCDPISEHNRLYWYRQTLGQGPEFLTYFQNEAQLEKSRLLSDRFSAERPKGSFSTLEIQRTEQGDSAMYLCASSYTARGLLAGGPHNEQFFGPGTRLTVL.

The V gene is TRBV13, the J gene TRBJ2-7; 14 bases match TRBD2. The CDR3 contains 16 residues. Germline CDR1 is PRHDT and CDR2 is FYEKMQ (reference sequence). J lost 6 bases, V lost 3 bases, and 7 bases had no gene match. The CDR3 DNA sequence: TGTGCCAGCAGCTTTTCCCGGACTAGCGGGAGGTTCGAGCAGTACTTC. It is translated as CASSFSRTSGRFEQYF.

At least ten counts were recorded for this clonotype. This rearrangement joins TRBV11-2 to TRBJ2-2; 9 nucleotides line up with TRBD1. Germline CDR1 and CDR2: SGHAT and FQNNGV. The CDR3 has 17 amino acids. V dropped 1 base and J dropped 5; count of bases not matched to a gene: 8. The CDR3 DNA reads TGTGCCAGCAGCTTAGTCGGGACAGGGATCGGAACCGGGGAGCTGTTTTTT. Translation gives CASSLVGTGIGTGELFF.

The chain couples TRBV28 to TRBJ2-7; TRBD1 matches 8 bases. Trimming took 3 bases from V and 3 from J; bases not matched to a gene: 4. The CDR3 spans 14 residues. The germline CDR1 and CDR2 sequences are MDHEN and SYDVKM. CDR3 region: CASSFPTGDYEQYF. The CDR3 DNA reads TGTGCCAGCAGTTTTCCGACAGGGGACTACGAGCAGTACTTC.

This clonotype was counted many times. The chain couples TRBV7-9 to TRBJ2-7; D unclear. Germline lookup yields CDR1 SEHNR and CDR2 FQNEAQ (reference sequence). CDR3 size: 14 residues. V was shortened by 3 bases and J by 0 bases, with 9 bases between the two germline ends. In nucleotides, the CDR3 is TGTGCCAGCAGCTTGCGGCGGAACTCCTACGAGCAGTACTTC. Translated: CASSLRRNSYEQYF.

This clonotype occurred a few times. The V and J genes are TRBV4-3 and TRBJ1-5; D gene unclear. Germline V gene lookup returns CDR1 LGHNA and CDR2 YSLEER. CDR3 length: 15 amino acids. Trimming shortened V by 0 bases and J by 3 bases, and 9 bases separated the two germline ends. The CDR3 coding sequence is TGCGCCAGCAGCCAAGATGTAAGGGCCAATCAGCCCCAGCATTTT. Protein product: CASSQDVRANQPQHF.

This clonotype turned up a few times. This CDR3 reads CASSFGGTGFHSPLHF. Written as DNA, the CDR3 is TGTGCCAGCAGTTTCGGGGGGACAGGGTTCCATTCACCCCTCCACTTT. The V call is TRBV12-3 or TRBV12-4, the J call TRBJ1-6; 9 bases align to TRBD1. This CDR3 region has 16 residues. After removal of 3 bases from V and 8 bases from J, the junction contained 8 bases not matched to a gene.

The chain carries TRBV19 and TRBJ2-1; 16 bases align to TRBD2. V trimming: 3 bases; J trimming: 3 bases; junction bases outside the gene matches: 8. The CDR3 totals 19 residues. The germline V gene has CDR1 LNHDA and CDR2 SQIVND (reference sequence). The CDR3 spells CASSIYGTSGRAFYNEQFF. The DNA of the CDR3 is TGTGCCAGTAGTATCTATGGGACTAGCGGGAGGGCCTTCTACAATGAGCAGTTCTTC. Full variable domain (rest looked up from reference TRBV19 and TRBJ2-1): DGGITQSPKYLFRKEGQNVTLSCEQNLNHDAMYWYRQDPGQGLRLIYYSQIVNDFQKGDIAEGYSVSREKKESFPLTVTSAQKNPTAFYLCASSIYGTSGRAFYNEQFFGPGTRLTVL.

This clonotype came up many times. The chain is built from TRBV12-5 and TRBJ2-3, with D maybe TRBD1 (6 bases). The CDR3 length is 14 residues. Germline lookup yields CDR1 LGHNT and CDR2 FRNRAP. V lost 6 bases to trimming and J lost 0 bases, with 10 bases between them. The CDR3 nucleotides read TGTGCTAGTGGACAGGGTTTGAGCACAGATACGCAGTATTTT. It translates to CASGQGLSTDTQYF.

This clonotype came up many times. V is TRBV29-1 and J is TRBJ2-2; D possibly corresponds to TRBD1 (5 bases). Trimming left V 4 bases short and J 2 bases short, with 14 bases between. Germline V CDR1 and CDR2: SQVTM, ANQGSEA. This CDR3 is 15 amino acids long. The DNA for the CDR3 is TGCAGCGTTGTTCCCAGGGATGTTAACACCGGGGAGCTGTTTTTT. This codes for CSVVPRDVNTGELFF.

This clonotype occurred many times. V and J are TRBV20-1 and TRBJ1-1; 7 bases agree with TRBD1. CDR1 DFQATT and CDR2 SNEGSKA come from the germline V gene (reference sequence). Trimming removed 3 bases from V and 5 bases from J; junction bases left unmatched: 12. There are 15 residues in the CDR3. The CDR3 DNA is TGCAGTGCTAGGGAATCGACAGGGTGGAAGACTGAAGCTTTCTTT. Translated: CSARESTGWKTEAFF.

This clonotype was seen ten or more times. The J gene is TRBJ1-2, the V gene TRBV7-6; the D is unclear. This CDR3 is built from 16 residues. Germline values: CDR1 SGHVS, CDR2 FNYEAQ. V was cut by 1 base and J by 2 bases, with 14 bases left in between. CDR3 residues: CASSLEADNGNYGYTF. DNA for the CDR3: TGTGCCAGCAGCTTAGAGGCGGATAACGGAAACTATGGCTACACCTTC.

The chain uses TRBV14 and TRBJ1-2; no clear D. Trimming took off 0 bases at V and 5 bases at J, with 10 bases between the two ends. Germline assignment: CDR1 SGHDN and CDR2 FVKESK. This CDR3 contains 14 residues. CDR3 DNA sequence: TGTGCCAGCAGCCAAGAGGGCCTGACTTATGGCTACACCTTC. The encoded protein is CASSQEGLTYGYTF. Full variable domain (remainder filled in from reference TRBV14 and TRBJ1-2): EAGVTQFPSHSVIEKGQTVTLRCDPISGHDNLYWYRRVMGKEIKFLLHFVKESKQDESGMPNNRFLAERTGGTYSTLKVQPAELEDSGVYFCASSQEGLTYGYTFGSGTRLTVV.